This T cell receptor (beta chain) was recovered during a study of blood T cell repertoires in COVID-19 (dated by TCRdb to the early 2020s). With respect to the entire study: Samples covering the acute and convalescent phases of COVID-19 were provided by collaborators in the United States, Italy and Spain. The dataset comprised deeply sampled blood TCRbeta repertoires from subjects exposed to, actively infected with, or recovered from COVID-19. Where HLA class I and class II types were available, the types were taken from metadata supplied by the sample provider, not from assay-based typing. The material from the prospective study consisted of cDNA or gDNA derived from T cells, B-cell-depleted T cells, or PBMCs. Samples were obtained from the ongoing ImmuneRACE study (first 160 participants) and from over 1,000 subjects provided by 6 global collaborators. Nearly every sample came with metadata listing a de-identified subject ID, COVID-19 status, age in years and sex. A freely available public database, intended as a resource for researchers studying the immune response to SARS-CoV-2, is where the repertoires were released. Here is what the overall study found, with its caveats: How much clinical and demographic metadata was included differed by source and by participant, and the metadata was provided uncurated.

At one collaborating source in Seattle, patients were enrolled during active infection and were followed longitudinally through the course of disease. Collaborating institutions collected whole blood in K2EDTA tubes following their own protocols. For TCRbeta analysis, collaborator samples were shipped as frozen whole blood, as isolated PBMCs, or as DNA extracted from either sample type. Remarks on this clone: Its antigen target is currently unknown. Nothing much larger sits one base from this clone, and base qualities are not available.

The trim is 2 bases for V and 7 bases for J, with a gap of 11 bases between the germline ends. The CDR3 sequence holds 13 residues, the cysteine and phenylalanine included. Only CDR3 DNA remains: 39 bases, in frame from the first base. TCRbeta CDR3 regions were amplified from genomic DNA by means of the immunoSEQ Assay, a bias-controlled multiplex PCR. Under the source paper's analysis protocol: Within the assay, amplification of reference gene primers was used to estimate how many nucleated cells each sample contained. Sequence reads were collapsed and filtered to measure the absolute abundance of every unique TCRbeta CDR3 rearrangement. For each sample, productive Simpson clonality was calculated as the square root of Simpson's diversity index over productive rearrangements. Here the immuneACCESS table is served through TCRdb, limited to in-frame sequences with V and J called. Missing clones are a known gap in these copies; in checked studies unresolved V genes cover under half, and the rest lacks a known reason. V, J and clone size are taken as reported in that table, and D and trimming were inferred from the DNA itself. Counted in this sample were about 350,000 clones; 75% to 90% of them appeared once. The ten largest clones take up under 8.5% of the sample.

This chain joins TRBV12-3 or TRBV12-4 to TRBJ2-5; the D gene is perhaps TRBD1, on 5 matching bases. The origin of this receptor is a woman in her sixties or seventies with COVID-19, enrolled during active disease. The specimen was peripheral blood. In nucleotide form, the sequence is TGTGCCAGCAGTTTACAGGAAAGGGGGACCCAGTACTTC. It is translated as CASSLQERGTQYF.